This T cell receptor (beta chain) comes out of a study of memory CD8 T cells in hepatitis C reinfection. Time point denoted: late/post reinfection, 12 to 24 weeks after detection. TCR sequencing was done directly ex vivo on sorted cells, without expansion in vitro. Donors were people who inject drugs in the Montreal HEPCO cohort. Using immunoSEQ multiplex PCR, the repertoire was profiled, and TCRdb retains in-frame clones only, with some absent. The profile covers some 50,000 clones, with 89% appearing a single time and under 0.9% taken by the ten largest. The CDR3 runs to 16 residues. Trimming took 0 bases from V and 3 from J; bases not matched to a gene: 3. CDR1 and CDR2 (germline): SEHNR, FQNEAQ (reference sequence).

The sample taken for sequencing was naive CD8+ T cells sorted from blood. This sequence joins TRBV7-9 and TRBJ1-4; 8 nucleotides match TRBD1. This clonotype was sampled from a young man with hepatitis C virus infection. DNA for the CDR3: TGTGCCAGCAGCTTAGCCCCACAGGGGGCTAATGAAAAACTGTTTTTT. Translated: CASSLAPQGANEKLFF.